The 19 T cell receptor beta chains below were found in one sample sequenced in a study of blood T cell repertoires in COVID-19. The repertoire was sequenced with immunoSEQ multiplex PCR; TCRdb's copy has only in-frame clones and lacks some. The sample holds about 140,000 clones; just under 80% are singletons and the top ten take less than 2%. Sample: peripheral blood. Every receptor here comes from a woman between 55 and 75 years old with acute or convalescent COVID-19.

This clone has a single count. The chain recombines TRBV19 with TRBJ2-7; D gene unclear. The CDR3 covers 12 residues. V was clipped by 9 bases and J by 5 bases, with 14 bases between them. Germline V gives CDR1 LNHDA, CDR2 SQIVND (reference sequence). CDR3 sequence: CASSGSYHEQYF. In DNA form, the CDR3 reads TGTGCCAGCTCGGGTTCGTACCACGAGCAGTACTTC.

This chain links TRBV5-6 with TRBJ2-7, with D tentatively TRBD2 (6 bases). Trimming shortened V by 3 bases and J by 7 bases, and 20 bases separated the two germline ends. This CDR3 has 15 residues. From germline, CDR1 is SGHDT and CDR2 YYEEEE. The CDR3 region is CASSYRTPRTTEQYF. CDR3 DNA: TGTGCCAGCAGCTACCGGACTCCAAGGACTACTGAGCAGTACTTC.

This rearrangement joins TRBV23-1 to TRBJ2-4, with 7 bases aligning to TRBD1. Being an ORF, TRBV23-1 has a function that is uncertain. The trim removed 2 bases at V and 3 bases at J, leaving 4 bases unmatched. CDR3 length: 15 residues. The CDR3 spells CASSQETGDKNIQYF. As DNA, the CDR3 is TGCGCCAGCAGTCAAGAAACAGGGGACAAAAACATTCAGTACTTC.

V usage is TRBV6-5 and J usage is TRBJ2-7; D is unresolved. The CDR3 is 13 amino acids. Germline CDR1 and CDR2: MNHEY and SVGAGI. V lost 8 bases and J lost 1, with 12 bases in between. The CDR3 is CASGTEPSYEQYF. The CDR3 coding sequence is TGTGCCAGCGGAACAGAACCATCCTACGAGCAGTACTTC.

The V and J genes are TRBV10-3 and TRBJ1-1; the D gene is possibly TRBD1 (6 bases). The V gene lost 4 bases and the J gene lost 4 bases, with 13 bases spanning the gap. Germline CDR1 is ENHRY and CDR2 is SYGVKD. This CDR3 contains 14 residues. CDR3 DNA sequence: TGTGCCATCAGTGTTAAAGGGGGAAGCACTGAAGCTTTCTTT. It is translated as CAISVKGGSTEAFF.

This chain links TRBV16 with TRBJ2-6, with TRBD2 matching 10 bases. This CDR3 is 16 amino acids long. Per the germline V gene, CDR1 is KGHSY and CDR2 is FQNENV. The trim removed 4 bases at V and 2 bases at J, leaving 2 bases unmatched. The CDR3 protein is CASSPLAGAGANVLTF. Written as DNA, the CDR3 is TGTGCCAGCAGCCCCCTAGCGGGAGCTGGGGCCAACGTCCTGACTTTC.

The gene calls are TRBV7-8 and TRBJ2-1; the D gene is possibly TRBD2 (6 bases). There are 14 residues in the CDR3. CDR1 is SGHVS, CDR2 FQNEAQ, per germline. Trimming pared 5 bases from V and 6 bases from J, leaving 14 bases between. CDR3 nucleotides: TGTGCCAGCAGCCGTGCGGGCGGGGTCAATGAGCAGTTCTTC. This gives the protein CASSRAGGVNEQFF. Combining the CDR3 with reference TRBV7-8 and TRBJ2-1 gives the whole variable domain GAGVSQSPRYKVAKRGQDVALRCDPISGHVSLFWYQQALGQGPEFLTYFQNEAQLDKSGLPSDRFFAERPEGSVSTLKIQRTQQEDSAVYLCASSRAGGVNEQFFGPGTRLTVL.

This clone was seen just once. This chain uses TRBV7-9 with TRBJ1-2, with no clear D. The CDR3 extends over 18 amino acids. Germline CDR1 and CDR2: SEHNR and FQNEAQ (reference sequence). With 2 bases removed from V and 2 bases from J, the gap between germline ends came to 21 bases. Here the CDR3 DNA reads TGTGCCAGCAGCTTAATTTCTTCCGGTGGAGGAACCAACTATGGCTACACCTTC. This translates into CASSLISSGGGTNYGYTF. Filled out from reference TRBV7-9 and TRBJ1-2, the complete variable domain reads DTGVSQNPRHKITKRGQNVTFRCDPISEHNRLYWYRQTLGQGPEFLTYFQNEAQLEKSRLLSDRFSAERPKGSFSTLEIQRTEQGDSAMYLCASSLISSGGGTNYGYTFGSGTRLTVV.

J is TRBJ2-5 and V is TRBV5-1; TRBD2 matches at 7 bases. The ends lost 0 bases at V and 4 bases at J; junction bases unmatched: 9. The germline gives CDR1 SGHRS, CDR2 YFSETQ. The CDR3 length is 16 residues. Here the CDR3 DNA reads TGCGCCAGCAGCTTGGATTCTAGCGGAGCTCGAGAGACCCAGTACTTC. Its translation is CASSLDSSGARETQYF.

The chain recombines TRBV2 with TRBJ2-7, with D unclear. Per the germline V gene, CDR1 is SNHLY and CDR2 is FYNNEI. With 6 bases removed from V and 7 bases from J, the gap between germline ends came to 13 bases. The CDR3 runs 12 residues. The chain's CDR3 is CASSPDILEQYF. In nucleotides, the CDR3 is TGTGCCAGCAGCCCCGACATCTTGGAGCAGTACTTC. The full variable domain, in which reference TRBV2 and TRBJ2-7 provide the parts outside the CDR3, is EPEVTQTPSHQVTQMGQEVILRCVPISNHLYFYWYRQILGQKVEFLVSFYNNEISEKSEIFDDQFSVERPDGSNFTLKIRSTKLEDSAMYFCASSPDILEQYFGPGTRLTVT.

The chain employs TRBV27 and TRBJ2-6; 11 bases agree with TRBD1. Germline V CDR1 and CDR2: MNHEY, SMNVEV (reference sequence). CDR3 length: 17 residues. Germline trimming cut 4 bases from V and 6 bases from J; bases unmatched to any gene: 8. CDR3 sequence reads: CASSSHMGQGVANVLTF. The CDR3 DNA reads as TGTGCCAGCAGTTCTCACATGGGACAGGGGGTGGCCAACGTCCTGACTTTC.

The chain joins TRBV6-2 or TRBV6-3 to TRBJ1-4, with no clear D. CDR3 size: 14 residues. Germline CDR1 reads MNHEY; CDR2 reads SVGEGT. Deletions cut 5 bases from V and 13 bases from J, with 20 bases between. The CDR3 sequence is CASSNGPARMGLFF. In nucleotides, the CDR3 is TGTGCCAGCAGTAACGGCCCCGCGAGGATGGGACTGTTTTTT.

The rearrangement uses TRBV19 and TRBJ1-2; 7 positions agree with TRBD1. The V and J ends lost 7 bases and 6 bases, in that order; junction bases with no gene match: 11. The CDR3 sequence is 14 residues long. The V gene's germline CDR1 is LNHDA and CDR2 SQIVND (reference sequence). The CDR3 bases are TGTGCCAGTACCGGGGGACAGTGGCATGATGGCTACACCTTC. Its translation: CASTGGQWHDGYTF.

This chain connects TRBV6-5 to TRBJ2-3; possibly TRBD2 for D (6 bases). The V gene's germline CDR1 is MNHEY and CDR2 SVGAGI. The V and J ends lost 10 bases and 0 bases respectively, with 14 bases between them. The CDR3 has 14 amino acids. The CDR3 DNA follows: TGTGCCATACAAGGAGGGGTCAGCACAGATACGCAGTATTTT. The encoded protein is CAIQGGVSTDTQYF.

This rearrangement joins TRBV6-5 to TRBJ2-2, with a weak D call TRBD2 (5 bases). V was trimmed by 7 bases and J by 5 bases, leaving 11 bases between them. Looked up from germline, CDR1 is MNHEY and CDR2 is SVGAGI. The CDR3 is 13 amino acids. As DNA, the CDR3 is TGTGCCAGCACCAGAAGGACTACCGGGGAGCTGTTTTTT. Translated, it gives CASTRRTTGELFF.

This clone was seen just once. CDR3 region: CASSFLNSRGQYF. The DNA for the CDR3 is TGTGCCAGCAGTTTTCTAAACTCAAGGGGCCAGTACTTC. The rearrangement links TRBV28 to TRBJ2-7, with a tentative D call TRBD1 (5 bases). The CDR3 extends over 13 amino acids. V was pared by 3 bases and J by 10 bases, with 16 bases between. Germline V CDR1 and CDR2: MDHEN, SYDVKM.

V is TRBV25-1 and J is TRBJ2-5; a possible D gene is TRBD2 (5 bases). Deletions cut 1 base from V and 10 bases from J, with 10 bases between. CDR1 is MGHDK and CDR2 is SYGVNS in the germline V gene. CDR3 length: 12 residues. CDR3 loop: CASSESGLDQYF. The CDR3 DNA sequence: TGTGCCAGCAGTGAATCAGGACTGGACCAGTACTTC.

The chain is built from TRBV27 and TRBJ2-5; possibly TRBD2 for D (6 bases). V lost 7 bases, J lost 0 bases, and 12 bases lay in between. Germline V gene sequence: CDR1 MNHEY, CDR2 SMNVEV (reference sequence). The CDR3 consists of 14 residues. CDR3 coding DNA: TGTGCCAGCACGCGGGCGGGGTACCAAGAGACCCAGTACTTC. It is translated as CASTRAGYQETQYF.

The genes are TRBV15 and TRBJ2-7; D may be TRBD2 (6 bases). Trimming took 1 base from V and 3 from J, leaving 16 bases between them. The CDR3 extends over 16 amino acids. CDR1 and CDR2 (germline): LNHNV, YYDKDF (reference sequence). The CDR3 coding sequence is TGTGCCACCAGCAGAGCTCTTAATCAGGGAGGCTACGAGCAGTACTTC. Its protein product is CATSRALNQGGYEQYF.